This note documents a single T cell receptor beta chain sequence. The antigen this receptor binds is unknown. No much larger clone is present one base from it, and per-base qualities are unavailable. V gives up 6 bases and J gives up 9 bases, and the segment between their germline ends measures 14 bases. Taken from cysteine to phenylalanine, the CDR3 has 12 residues. Just CDR3 DNA is preserved here, 36 bases in frame from base 1. Taken from the germline V gene, the CDR1 and CDR2 loops are MDHEN and SYDVKM. The cohort was made up of 500 to 850 healthy bone marrow donors. All cohort members were sampled while nominally healthy, although unrecorded immune exposures were likely present. The donor was CMV seronegative and belonged to the group of 350 or so seronegative cohort members. Every donor gave a peripheral blood sample, and the peripheral blood mononuclear cells from that sample were used for TCR beta sequencing. The Qiagen DNeasy Blood Extraction Kit was used to extract genomic DNA from the blood cell samples.

This entry is derived from a study of cytomegalovirus exposure and HLA in healthy donors (dated by TCRdb to about 2017). Broadly, across the study: An earlier analysis of approximately 600 of the donors reported 250 to 350 Gb of sequence data and more than 90 million unique TCR beta sequences from about 179 million T cells. An early release covering over 500 HLA-typed donors comprised about 290 gigabases of sequencing data and tens of millions of unique TCR sequences. Of the roughly 410 genotyped donors, over 80% were placed in the genetic ancestry cluster associated with self-reported Caucasian donors. The study aimed to test whether cataloging public T cell receptors could reveal signatures of past pathogen exposure. The T cell repertoires of 700 or so subjects were profiled by immunosequencing and related to cytomegalovirus serostatus. A separate validation cohort of 100 to 150 different subjects was used in addition to the 666-subject first cohort. To predict cytomegalovirus infection status, the study brought together high-throughput TCR immunosequencing, statistical association of individual TCRs with disease status, and machine learning. A later analysis re-examined previously published TCR beta repertoires from about 670 donors and added high-resolution HLA genotyping to investigate patterns of TCR occurrence. Rather than drawing on any new phenotypic data, the later analysis identified candidate immune exposures from TCR beta sequences and the way those sequences occurred across donors. To decide whether each TCR beta V gene segment behaved as functional or pseudogenic, an earlier analysis of approximately 620 of the donors relied on high-throughput TCR beta sequencing. Donor age, sex, ethnicity and CMV serostatus were compiled alongside the repertoire data. In a later genetic analysis, genome-wide SNP genotypes for about 55% of the roughly 700 donors were used, and that subset was treated as a discovery cohort. Every discovery cohort repertoire had been produced on one sequencing platform. HLA typing covered class I and class II loci at four-digit resolution. The number of typed donors differed by locus: about 629-640 for A, B, C, DRB1 and DQB1; some 500 for DQA1; approximately 600 for DPA1; and some 470 for DPB1. Because of strong linkage in the cohort, roughly five DR-DQ haplotypes were treated as single units for association and clustering. Among almost 400 genotyped donors of the cohort, an average of about 240,000 unique TCR beta nucleotide sequences were sequenced per donor, around 20% of them non-productive.

The library relied on the immunoSEQ multiplex PCR assay. For the multiplex PCR, a mixture combining 60 forward primers for TCR Vbeta segments and 13 reverse primers for TCR Jbeta segments was used. The CDR3 region of rearranged TCR beta genes was amplified from genomic DNA by a multiplex PCR assay. On the Illumina HiSeq System, the amplified TCR beta libraries were sequenced as 87-base-pair reads. The study's own analysis went as follows. Across the 700 or so repertoires, a later analysis counted roughly 77 million unique TCR beta chains, some 11 million of which were shared by at least two donors. To remove PCR and sequencing errors, raw reads were error-corrected and collapsed into unique sequences using a nearest-neighbor algorithm that merged closely related sequences. CDR3 sequences were aligned to IMGT reference sequences to assign V, D and J gene segments. Each retained sequence needed at least a six-nucleotide match to both a V gene segment and a J gene segment. A rearrangement was called productive if the CDR3 had no stop codons and remained in frame with V and J, and every other rearrangement was called non-productive. Following IMGT convention, CDR3 was defined as the stretch from the second conserved V-encoded cysteine to the conserved J-encoded phenylalanine. In an earlier analysis of around 570 of the donors, sequences lacking an unambiguous match to a single V gene segment were excluded. In an earlier analysis of a few hundred of the donors, V segments were called functional above 56.7% productive rearrangements and were called segregating when the between-donor standard deviation exceeded 5%. A statistical classification framework was developed to diagnose cytomegalovirus status using the catalog of TCR beta chain sequences. V and J gene assignment, in a later analysis, came from comparing TCR nucleotide sequences with IMGT/GENE-DB human TR gene sequences. Using the TCRdist pipeline, a later analysis assigned CDR3 sequences along with most-parsimonious VDJ recombination scenarios. In a later analysis, every TCR beta chain was defined by the combination of its CDR3 amino acid sequence and its V-gene family, and reads without a unique V-gene family were dropped. As a way to deal with suspected cross-contamination and a sequencing artifact, a later analysis dropped 640 or so nucleotide sequences that were highly shared and had low generation probability. For each public chain, a later analysis derived a clonal expansion index from normalized ranks of inferred template counts within each repertoire. In a later analysis, generation probabilities were computed with a VDJ recombination model fitted to out-of-frame rearrangements, and the resulting probabilities were checked against IGoR. Hypergeometric tests were used in a later analysis to score TCR-TCR, TCR-HLA and TCR-CMV co-occurrence, with a repertoire-size bias correction applied to the TCR pairs. To estimate false discovery rates, a later analysis permuted the HLA or CMV assignments 20 times. In a later analysis, co-occurring TCRs were grouped using DBSCAN, with TCRdist sequence similarity added in when clustering inside HLA-allele-positive subsets. Co-occurrence clustering excluded repertoires with fewer than 30,000 or more than 120,000 public chains, plus five with anomalous nucleotide sharing. TCRdb obtained this table from immuneACCESS and retained in-frame rearrangements with V and J assigned. These tables miss some clones; where compared with another copy, unresolved V genes account for less than half of the shortfall, and the remainder is unexplained. Clone size and V and J calls were adopted from that table, with D and trimming inferred from the DNA. The sample records about 230,000 clones, almost 85% of which are singletons. The top ten clonotypes cover 0.58% of the sample.

Overall study outcomes, separate from this receptor: In the study, some 160 TCR beta chains were listed as associated with cytomegalovirus. A later analysis associated about 17,000 TCR beta sequences with specific HLA alleles at a false discovery rate of 0.05. For the cohort, immune exposure information was limited to CMV serostatus. Because some donors lacked HLA typing at each locus, the association tests relied only on the typed subset. Correlated functional status among segregating V segments might be attributable to linkage disequilibrium, but an unknown experimental factor could not be ruled out. According to a later genetic analysis, donors in an Asian-associated ancestry cluster had fewer N-insertions in productive TCRs than the approximately 710-donor mean. A later analysis found that most CMV-associated TCR beta chains appeared HLA-restricted, with HLA associations seemingly driven largely by CMV exposure. In a later analysis, HLA-associated TCR beta chains showed more clonal expansion and lower generation probabilities than non-associated chains that were equally common. Because counts were too low, seventeen rarely observed V segments, including chromosome 9 orphons, were excluded from the earlier analysis of 587 of the donors. Roughly uniform sequencing depth across donors was assumed in presence/absence analyses, although this assumption may not hold. A further reported finding was that TCR beta sequences accurately predicted the HLA-A and HLA-B alleles for most subjects in the first cohort. In an earlier analysis of around 600 of the donors, most TCR beta V segments appeared in productive rearrangements about 87% or about 30% of the time, broadly matching IMGT annotations. A later analysis found that TCR association rates varied across HLA loci, with DRB1 alleles showing the most associated TCRs and HLA-C alleles the fewest. Most TCR sequences were seen in very few donors, while some public TCRs were found in many individuals. The classifier was reported to diagnose cytomegalovirus status with high specificity and sensitivity in both the original and validation cohorts. The sequencing pipeline was judged likely to have produced a cluster of highly shared sequence variants as a technical artifact. In vitro tests confirmed that a few of the cytomegalovirus-associated TCR beta chains recognize cytomegalovirus antigens. When HLA alleles, especially DR and DQ, strongly co-occurred, attributing TCR associations to individual alleles was difficult. Some IMGT-functional V segments, including TRBV6-2 and TRBV6-3, could not be told apart with the 87-base-pair reads, so those segments were excluded. A later genetic analysis associated a missense DCLRE1C variant with V-gene and J-gene trimming of TCR beta chains, and an independent cohort replicated the association. The cohort was sequenced for TCR beta chains only, and without alpha or paired-chain data the features that could be detected were limited. A later analysis reported that several top co-occurrence clusters appeared linked to parvovirus B19, influenza, CMV and Epstein-Barr virus. The authors suggested that the approach could potentially be extended to other disease states and immunological phenotypes.

The V and J genes are TRBV28 and TRBJ1-1, with a weak D call of TRBD1 (6 bases match). The receptor was isolated from a woman in her thirties or forties in good health and CMV-seronegative. The specimen sequenced was PBMCs. The DNA reads as follows: TGTGCCAGCAGCGACAGGTTTTTGCAAGCTTTCTTT. Its translation is CASSDRFLQAFF.